This T cell receptor beta chain was captured by sequencing in a study of blood T cell repertoires in COVID-19 (dated by TCRdb to the early 2020s). Broadly, across the study: Samples from collaborators originated in the United States, Italy and Spain and spanned both the acute and convalescent phases of COVID-19. Samples were obtained from the ongoing ImmuneRACE study (first 160 participants) and from over 1,000 subjects provided by 6 global collaborators. HLA class I and class II types, where available, came from metadata supplied by the sample provider rather than from assay-based typing. The repertoires were released in a freely available public database meant as a resource for research on the immune response to SARS-CoV-2. The dataset comprised deeply sampled blood TCRbeta repertoires from subjects exposed to, actively infected with, or recovered from COVID-19. The material from the prospective study consisted of cDNA or gDNA derived from T cells, B-cell-depleted T cells, or PBMCs. The sample metadata nearly always contained a de-identified subject ID, COVID-19 status, age in years and sex.

On this clone itself: The antigen it recognizes is unknown. Per-base quality was not reported, and no clone a single base away is much larger than it.

The immunoSEQ Assay, a bias-controlled multiplex PCR, was used to amplify TCRbeta CDR3 regions from genomic DNA. In the authors' own workflow: The number of nucleated cells in each sample was estimated by amplification of reference gene primers within the assay. To quantify the absolute abundance of each unique TCRbeta CDR3 rearrangement, sequence reads were collapsed and filtered. For each sample, productive Simpson clonality was calculated as the square root of Simpson's diversity index across productive rearrangements. TCRdb carries this immuneACCESS record with in-frame sequences only. Its versions omit some clonotypes, under half of them owing to an unresolved V gene in the studies checked, with the rest unexplained. That table supplies the V and J calls and clone size; D and trimming were determined from the DNA. Here the sample has about 670,000 clones; more than 80% occur a single time. The ten largest clones take up over 0.2% of the sample.

The collaborating institutions used their own protocols to collect whole blood in K2EDTA tubes. For TCRbeta analysis, collaborators shipped samples in one of three forms: frozen whole blood, isolated PBMCs, or DNA extracted from either of those sample types. What the study reported, not specific to this receptor: The quantity of clinical and demographic metadata differed by source and by participant and was supplied without curation.

The receptor's source is a woman younger than 30 with acute or convalescent COVID-19. The specimen was peripheral blood.

The CDR3 loop reads CASSLGLAGGSSSYNEQFF. The nucleotides read TGTGCCAGCAGCTTAGGGCTAGCGGGGGGCTCGAGCTCCTACAATGAGCAGTTCTTC. This sequence uses TRBV7-6 and TRBJ2-1; a stretch of 11 junction bases matches TRBD2. Spanning cysteine to phenylalanine, the CDR3 consists of 19 amino acids. Only the CDR3 part of the read is kept: 57 bases, read in frame from the first base. V lost 1 base and J lost 0 bases, and the count of bases not matched to a germline gene is 8. The germline V gene sets CDR1 to SGHVS and CDR2 to FNYEAQ.